The 23 T cell receptor beta chains in this list originate from one sample, sequenced in a study of OX40 agonist ivuxolimab in advanced cancers. Method: immunoSEQ multiplex PCR; TCRdb's copy keeps in-frame clones and lacks some. Of tens of thousands of clones listed, roughly 85% were seen once; the top ten hold roughly 4.5%. The source material was CD4+ or CD8+ T cells sorted from blood, sampled in a trial of the OX40 agonist ivuxolimab. The receptors stem from an adult with an advanced solid tumor such as melanoma, head and neck, liver or kidney cancer.

V usage is TRBV28 and J usage is TRBJ2-1; 7 bases are shared with TRBD1. CDR3 size: 11 residues. V was pared by 3 bases and J by 10 bases, with 0 bases of the junction left unmatched. CDR1 and CDR2 from the germline V gene are MDHEN and SYDVKM. The CDR3 bases are TGTGCCAGCAGTTTGACAGGGGAGCAGTTCTTC. This encodes CASSLTGEQFF.

This clone came up a few times. V gene TRBV2 combines with J gene TRBJ2-7; weak D call: TRBD2 (6 bases). V gave up 4 bases and J gave up 2 bases, with 15 bases separating them. This CDR3 is built from 15 residues. Germline values: CDR1 SNHLY, CDR2 FYNNEI. The CDR3 coding sequence is TGTGCCAGCAGTGTAGGTAGGAGGGAGGCCTACGAGCAGTACTTC. Protein product: CASSVGRREAYEQYF.

The chain joins TRBV28 to TRBJ2-3; no clear D. Trimming left V 1 base short and J 2 bases short, with 1 base between. Germline CDR1 MDHEN, CDR2 SYDVKM. This CDR3 comprises 12 residues. In nucleotides, the CDR3 is TGTGCCAGCAGTTTATACACAGATACGCAGTATTTT. Protein product: CASSLYTDTQYF. Variable domain in full (rest from reference TRBV28 and TRBJ2-3): DVKVTQSSRYLVKRTGEKVFLECVQDMDHENMFWYRQDPGLGLRLIYFSYDVKMKEKGDIPEGYSVSREKKERFSLILESASTNQTSMYLCASSLYTDTQYFGPGTRLTVL.

This clone was counted between two and nine times. The V call is TRBV5-6, the J call TRBJ1-2; 7 bases match TRBD1. Unmatched junction bases numbered 15, after V lost 1 base and J lost 9 bases. Germline V gives CDR1 SGHDT, CDR2 YYEEEE. The CDR3 totals 16 residues. The CDR3 is CASSLYWSRDRGSYTF. CDR3 nucleotide sequence: TGTGCCAGCAGCTTGTATTGGAGTAGGGACAGAGGGAGCTACACCTTC.

The rearrangement links TRBV19 to TRBJ2-7; the D gene is possibly TRBD1 (6 bases). Trimming took off 9 bases at V and 3 bases at J, with 21 bases between the two ends. In germline, CDR1 is LNHDA, CDR2 SQIVND (reference sequence). The CDR3 runs 15 residues. The CDR3 region is CASRRRQESFYEQYF. The DNA for the CDR3 is TGTGCCAGCCGACGTCGACAGGAGTCTTTCTACGAGCAGTACTTC.

The chain couples TRBV5-6 to TRBJ2-1; the D gene could be TRBD1 or TRBD2 (6 bases each). The CDR3 consists of 14 residues. V lost 3 bases and J lost 9, with 16 bases in between. Germline lookup yields CDR1 SGHDT and CDR2 YYEEEE. CDR3 in amino acids: CASSWGRGTGEQFF. CDR3 DNA sequence: TGTGCCAGCAGCTGGGGGCGGGGAACCGGTGAGCAGTTCTTC.

The chain joins TRBV30 to TRBJ2-7; 7 nucleotides align to TRBD2. The CDR3 is made up of 13 amino acids. With V trimmed by 6 bases and J by 7 bases, 12 bases remained unmatched. Germline V gene sequence: CDR1 GTSNPN, CDR2 SVGIG (reference sequence). The CDR3 reads CACTRSGAVEQYF. The CDR3 DNA reads TGTGCCTGTACCAGAAGCGGGGCCGTTGAGCAGTACTTC.

V gene TRBV9 combines with J gene TRBJ1-2; TRBD1 might be the D (5 bases). The length of the CDR3 is 14 residues. V was cut by 0 bases and J by 10 bases, with 16 bases left in between. In germline, CDR1 is SGDLS, CDR2 YYNGEE. CDR3 amino acids: CASSVVGDQLSYTF. DNA for the CDR3: TGTGCCAGCAGCGTAGTGGGGGATCAGCTGTCCTACACCTTC. Full variable domain (rest looked up from reference TRBV9 and TRBJ1-2): DSGVTQTPKHLITATGQRVTLRCSPRSGDLSVYWYQQSLDQGLQFLIQYYNGEERAKGNILERFSAQQFPDLHSELNLSSLELGDSALYFCASSVVGDQLSYTFGSGTRLTVV.

The V and J genes are TRBV4-1 and TRBJ2-1; D tentatively reads TRBD1 or TRBD2 (6 bases each). CDR3 length: 17 amino acids. Germline assignment: CDR1 MGHRA and CDR2 YSYEKL. V was clipped by 2 bases and J by 4 bases, with 18 bases between them. The CDR3 coding sequence is TGCGCCAGCAGCCAATACCATCGGGGGCTAGAGTACAATGAGCAGTTCTTC. Protein sequence: CASSQYHRGLEYNEQFF.

The chain combines TRBV2 with TRBJ1-5; 12 positions agree with TRBD1. Losses at the gene ends were 5 bases for V and 5 bases for J; bases not matched to a gene: 4. Germline CDR1 is SNHLY and CDR2 is FYNNEI. The CDR3 is 15 residues long. DNA for the CDR3: TGTGCCAGCAGTTCCGGGACAGGGGGCGATCAGCCCCAGCATTTT. It encodes CASSSGTGGDQPQHF.

This clone was observed once. V is TRBV27 and J is TRBJ2-1; 11 positions agree with TRBD2. CDR1 and CDR2 (germline): MNHEY, SMNVEV (reference sequence). This CDR3 is 16 amino acids long. With V trimmed by 6 bases and J by 3 bases, 7 bases remained unmatched. The CDR3 region has the DNA TGTGCCAGCAGGGATAGCGGGAGGGCCTACTACAATGAGCAGTTCTTC. Protein sequence: CASRDSGRAYYNEQFF.

The chain recombines TRBV30 with TRBJ2-5; a possible D gene is TRBD2 (6 bases). Trimming left V 0 bases short and J 2 bases short, with 7 bases between. The length of the CDR3 is 13 residues. Germline V gene data show CDR1 as GTSNPN and CDR2 as SVGIG (reference sequence). The CDR3 loop is CAWSVGGQETQYF. CDR3 nucleotides: TGTGCCTGGAGTGTGGGGGGACAAGAGACCCAGTACTTC.

This clone was seen just once. The chain links TRBV15 to TRBJ2-7; 9 bases map to TRBD2. The V gene's germline CDR1 is LNHNV and CDR2 YYDKDF (reference sequence). The V and J ends lost 2 bases and 6 bases, in that order; junction bases with no gene match: 14. This CDR3 is 17 amino acids long. The CDR3 protein is CATSRTQLIAGVSEQYF. For the CDR3, the DNA is TGTGCCACCAGCAGAACCCAACTAATAGCGGGAGTGAGCGAGCAGTACTTC.

For the CDR3, the DNA is TGTGCCAGCAGCCAAGATTCCCAGCGGGAGGGCCCGATAAAAAAGCAGTACTTC. Translating it yields CASSQDSQREGPIKKQYF. The chain carries TRBV14 and TRBJ2-7; 10 positions match TRBD2. Unmatched junction bases numbered 16, after V lost 0 bases and J lost 8 bases. The CDR3 consists of 18 residues. The V gene's germline CDR1 is SGHDN and CDR2 FVKESK.

A word on this clone: Other DNA sequences in this sample translate to the same CDR3. V usage is TRBV11-1 and J usage is TRBJ2-7; 7 bases agree with TRBD1. CDR3 length equals 15 residues. Trimming took 3 bases from V and 3 from J; bases not matched to a gene: 8. Germline V lookup: CDR1 SGHAT, CDR2 FQDESV (reference sequence). This CDR3 is CASSFNRDRDYEQYF. In DNA, the CDR3 is TGTGCCAGCAGCTTCAACCGGGACAGAGACTACGAGCAGTACTTC.

The rearrangement joins TRBV2 to TRBJ2-1; perhaps TRBD1 as D (6 bases). CDR1 is SNHLY and CDR2 is FYNNEI in the germline V gene. CDR3 size: 14 residues. The germline V and J ends were trimmed by 6 bases and 0 bases, with 9 bases remaining between them. The CDR3, as DNA: TGTGCCAGCAGCCGGACAGACTCCTACAATGAGCAGTTCTTC. Encoded protein: CASSRTDSYNEQFF.

The chain is built from TRBV6-5 and TRBJ2-5; a possible D gene is TRBD1 (6 bases). The CDR3 length is 13 residues. Germline V gene lookup returns CDR1 MNHEY and CDR2 SVGAGI. V was trimmed by 6 bases and J by 7 bases, leaving 15 bases between them. The CDR3: CASRFQTGGTQYF. DNA of the CDR3: TGTGCCAGCAGATTCCAGACAGGTGGGACCCAGTACTTC.

CDR3 region: CASRGELPEYEQFF. The DNA for the CDR3 is TGTGCCAGCAGGGGGGAACTTCCCGAGTATGAGCAGTTCTTC. The J gene is TRBJ2-1, the V gene TRBV28; D could derive from TRBD1 or TRBD2 (5 bases each). Trimming removed 6 bases at V and 8 bases at J, with 17 bases between. The V gene's germline CDR1 is MDHEN and CDR2 SYDVKM. CDR3 length: 14 amino acids.

As to this clone: At one end the junction does not follow the germline gene, possibly because of a read error. The chain is built from TRBV15 and TRBJ1-5; a possible D gene is TRBD1 (5 bases). The length of the CDR3 is 16 residues. Germline V lookup: CDR1 LNHNV, CDR2 YYDKDF (reference sequence). In nucleotides, the CDR3 is TGTGCCACCAGCGGAGAATCGACAGTCCCTCATCAGCCCCAGCATTTT. Its protein product is CATSGESTVPHQPQHF. The full variable domain, rest sourced from reference TRBV15 and TRBJ1-5, is DAMVIQNPRYQVTQFGKPVTLSCSQTLNHNVMYWYQQKSSQAPKLLFHYYDKDFNNEADTPDNFQSRRPNTSFCFLDIRSPGLGDTAMYLCATSGESTVPHQPQHFGDGTRLSIL.

The chain joins TRBV9 to TRBJ2-2, with D possibly being TRBD1 (5 bases). The CDR3 has 15 residues. The V and J ends lost 3 bases and 5 bases respectively, with 14 bases between them. Germline assignment: CDR1 SGDLS and CDR2 YYNGEE. The CDR3 DNA is TGTGCCAGCAGCGCATACGCCCAGGGTACCGGGGAGCTGTTTTTT. It encodes CASSAYAQGTGELFF.

The rearrangement joins TRBV4-2 to TRBJ2-6; the D gene is possibly TRBD2 (6 bases). The CDR3 runs 15 residues. Trimming stripped 8 bases from V and 0 bases from J, with 11 bases between. Germline CDR1 reads LGHNA; CDR2 reads YNFKEQ. The CDR3 loop is CASGTPGSGANVLTF. The CDR3 DNA is TGTGCCAGCGGGACTCCCGGCTCTGGGGCCAACGTCCTGACTTTC.

V usage is TRBV30 and J usage is TRBJ2-7; D ambiguous. With 0 bases removed from V and 0 bases from J, the gap between germline ends came to 9 bases. From germline, CDR1 is GTSNPN and CDR2 SVGIG (reference sequence). This CDR3 region has 14 residues. The CDR3 nucleotides read TGTGCCTGGAGTGTATCGCTTGGCTCCTACGAGCAGTACTTC. It encodes CAWSVSLGSYEQYF.

This clone was detected only once. V gene TRBV5-1 combines with J gene TRBJ1-1; the D gene is possibly TRBD1 (6 bases). The CDR3 runs 15 residues. Trimming removed 0 bases from V and 5 bases from J, with 14 bases in between. Germline V gives CDR1 SGHRS, CDR2 YFSETQ. DNA for the CDR3: TGCGCCAGCAGCTTGGACCAGGGGTTTGGGACTGAAGCTTTCTTT. Translation gives CASSLDQGFGTEAFF.